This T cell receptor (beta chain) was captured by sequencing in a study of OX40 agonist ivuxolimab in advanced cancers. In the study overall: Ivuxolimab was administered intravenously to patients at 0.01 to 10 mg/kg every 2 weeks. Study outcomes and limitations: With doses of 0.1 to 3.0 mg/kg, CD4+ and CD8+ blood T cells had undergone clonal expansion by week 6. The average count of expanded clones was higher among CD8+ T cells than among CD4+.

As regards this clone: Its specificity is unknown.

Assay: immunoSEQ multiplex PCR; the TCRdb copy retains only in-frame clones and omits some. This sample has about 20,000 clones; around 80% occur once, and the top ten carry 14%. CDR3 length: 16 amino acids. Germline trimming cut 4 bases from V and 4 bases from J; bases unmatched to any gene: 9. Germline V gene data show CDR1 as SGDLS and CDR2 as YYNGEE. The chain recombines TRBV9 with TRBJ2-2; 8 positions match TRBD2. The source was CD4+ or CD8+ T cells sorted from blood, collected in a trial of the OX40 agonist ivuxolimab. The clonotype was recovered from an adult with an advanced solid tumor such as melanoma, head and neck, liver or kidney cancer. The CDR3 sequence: CASSPPSGRVTGELFF. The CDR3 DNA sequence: TGTGCCAGCAGCCCCCCCTCCGGGAGGGTCACCGGGGAGCTGTTTTTT.